The 28 T cell receptor beta chains below were found in one sample sequenced in a study of T cells in Graves' hyperthyroidism and ophthalmopathy. RNA transcripts were the template for amplifying TCR beta CDR3 regions. HTBI primers were used for first-round RT-PCR of the TCR CDR3. TCRdb processed the multiplex PCR reads anew with MiXCR; each CDR3 protein has one entry. The sample has about 640,000 distinct CDR3 sequences; roughly 46% are singletons. Sequenced sample: peripheral blood or thyroid tissue (not recorded which). Source of these receptors: an adult man with Graves' disease, either hyperthyroidism or ophthalmopathy (not recorded which).

This chain joins TRBV11-2 and TRBJ1-5; D call uncertain. The ends were cut back, 0 bases at V and 4 bases at J, with 13 bases in the middle. This CDR3 region has 16 residues. Looked up from germline, CDR1 is SGHAT and CDR2 is FQNNGV. In DNA form, the CDR3 reads TGTGCCAGCAGCTTAGATACCAGCTTGGGGAATCAGCCCCAGCATTTT. Amino acids: CASSLDTSLGNQPQHF.

The chain combines TRBV29-1 with TRBJ1-2, with a weak D call TRBD1 (6 bases). Germline V gene data show CDR1 as SQVTM and CDR2 as ANQGSEA. There are 13 residues in the CDR3. Trimming shortened V by 8 bases and J by 2 bases, and 15 bases separated the two germline ends. DNA for the CDR3: TGCAGCTCGAACACAGGGTACAACTATGGCTACACCTTC. This translates into CSSNTGYNYGYTF.

This clonotype was seen once. The chain couples TRBV29-1 to TRBJ1-5; a possible D gene is TRBD1 (6 bases). In germline, CDR1 is SQVTM, CDR2 ANQGSEA. Between the trimmed V and J ends, which lost 5 bases and 3 bases, there was a span of 11 bases. The CDR3 sequence is 13 residues long. The CDR3 coding sequence is TGCAGCGTTCAAGGGGGGAACAATCAGCCCCAGCATTTT. It is translated as CSVQGGNNQPQHF.

The table lists this clonotype with a few counts. The chain has TRBV7-2 and TRBJ2-2, with TRBD2 as a possible D gene (5 bases). The germline V gene encodes CDR1 SGHTA and CDR2 FQGNSA. This CDR3 contains 16 residues. Trimming cost V 0 bases and J 0 bases, with 8 bases left between them. DNA of the CDR3: TGTGCCAGCAGCTTAGCCAGCGGACCGAACACCGGGGAGCTGTTTTTT. This translates into CASSLASGPNTGELFF.

This rearrangement joins TRBV20-1 to TRBJ1-1, with D possibly matching TRBD1 (6 bases). Deletions cut 7 bases from V and 6 bases from J, with 15 bases between. CDR3 size: 12 residues. The germline CDR1 and CDR2 sequences are DFQATT and SNEGSKA (reference sequence). CDR3 protein: CSEERQDAEAFF. The CDR3 bases are TGCAGTGAGGAGAGACAGGACGCTGAAGCTTTCTTT.

The chain joins TRBV7-8 to TRBJ1-3; the D is unclear. The ends were cut back, 1 base at V and 4 bases at J, with 14 bases in the middle. CDR3 size: 16 residues. The germline CDR1 and CDR2 sequences are SGHVS and FQNEAQ. CDR3 protein: CASSLGTGFAGNTIYF. CDR3 DNA sequence: TGTGCCAGCAGCTTAGGAACCGGGTTTGCCGGAAACACCATATATTTT.

This chain joins TRBV12-3 or TRBV12-4 and TRBJ1-1, with 7 nucleotides matching TRBD1. With 3 bases clipped from V and 3 bases from J, the junction kept 7 bases outside the gene matches. There are 15 residues in the CDR3. Here the CDR3 reads CASSFLGQHYTEAFF. The CDR3 DNA is TGTGCCAGCAGTTTTTTGGGACAGCACTACACTGAAGCTTTCTTT.

The genes are TRBV7-2 and TRBJ1-5; 7 nucleotides align to TRBD1. Germline loops: CDR1 SGHTA, CDR2 FQGNSA. There are 15 residues in the CDR3. The ends lost 1 base at V and 6 bases at J; junction bases unmatched: 6. Here the CDR3 reads CASSLGQGDSQPQHF. In nucleotides, the CDR3 is TGTGCCAGCAGCTTAGGGCAGGGGGACAGTCAGCCCCAGCATTTT.

This clonotype was detected ten times or more. This chain connects TRBV15 to TRBJ1-1, with a possible D match to TRBD1 (6 bases). V was clipped by 0 bases and J by 5 bases, with 10 bases between them. The CDR3 sequence is 14 residues long. The germline CDR1 and CDR2 sequences are LNHNV and YYDKDF (reference sequence). The CDR3 protein is CATSRDRGVTEAFF. DNA of the CDR3: TGTGCCACCAGCAGAGACAGGGGTGTAACTGAAGCTTTCTTT.

The rearrangement links TRBV29-1 to TRBJ1-4; D is unclear. Trimming removed 5 bases from V and 5 bases from J, with 9 bases in between. CDR1 and CDR2 from the germline V gene are SQVTM and ANQGSEA. The CDR3 has 12 residues. CDR3 protein: CSVRELNEKLFF. The CDR3 DNA sequence: TGCAGCGTTAGGGAGCTCAATGAAAAACTGTTTTTT.

The V and J genes are TRBV24-1 and TRBJ1-4, with TRBD1 matching over 8 bases. The CDR3 consists of 16 residues. After removal of 1 base from V and 6 bases from J, the junction contained 6 bases not matched to a gene. CDR1 and CDR2 from the germline V gene are KGHDR and SFDVKD. The CDR3 loop reads CATSDFGTGADEKLFF. The CDR3 bases are TGTGCCACCAGTGATTTCGGGACAGGAGCCGATGAAAAACTGTTTTTT.

This rearrangement joins TRBV25-1 to TRBJ1-2, with TRBD1 matching over 8 bases. The CDR3 covers 15 residues. Unmatched junction bases numbered 12, after V lost 8 bases and J lost 4 bases. CDR1 MGHDK and CDR2 SYGVNS come from the germline V gene. DNA of the CDR3: TGTGCCAGCCCACCGCCAGGGACAGGAGGCTATGGCTACACCTTC. Protein: CASPPPGTGGYGYTF.

The chain carries TRBV19 and TRBJ2-5; D uncertain. The CDR3 sequence is 15 residues long. The germline V gene has CDR1 LNHDA and CDR2 SQIVND (reference sequence). Deletions cut 7 bases from V and 6 bases from J, with 21 bases between. CDR3 coding DNA: TGTGCCAGTACCACCCGCGCAGGCGGCGAACAGACCCAGTACTTC. This codes for CASTTRAGGEQTQYF.

In its sample, this clonotype was seen many times. V and J are TRBV10-3 and TRBJ2-7; D possibly matches TRBD1 or TRBD2 (6 bases each). The CDR3 loop spans 17 amino acids. The ends were cut back, 0 bases at V and 2 bases at J, with 17 bases in the middle. CDR1 ENHRY and CDR2 SYGVKD come from the germline V gene. CDR3 protein: CAISESEEGVSAYEQYF. CDR3 sequence (DNA): TGTGCCATCAGTGAGTCGGAGGAGGGGGTTTCGGCCTACGAGCAGTACTTC.

The chain recombines TRBV20-1 with TRBJ2-7; maybe TRBD2 (6 bases). V was shortened by 4 bases and J by 4 bases, with 14 bases between the two germline ends. The CDR3 covers 13 residues. Germline CDR1 and CDR2: DFQATT and SNEGSKA (reference sequence). The CDR3 bases are TGCAGTGCTACCTTGATGGGAGGATACGAGCAGTACTTC. Translated: CSATLMGGYEQYF.

Of note for this clonotype: This may be a read error: a much more frequent sequence differs by one nucleotide. The genes are TRBV10-3 and TRBJ2-2, with 8 bases lining up with TRBD1. The CDR3 covers 15 residues. Germline loops: CDR1 ENHRY, CDR2 SYGVKD. CDR3 in DNA: TGTGCCATCAGTTTGGACAGGGCGGAGACCGGGGTGCTGTTTTTT. Protein sequence: CAISLDRAETGVLFF.

The gene calls are TRBV2 and TRBJ2-3; D may be TRBD1 (6 bases). With 8 bases removed from V and 1 base from J, the gap between germline ends came to 13 bases. The length of the CDR3 is 14 residues. Germline CDR1 and CDR2: SNHLY and FYNNEI. The CDR3, as DNA: TGTGCCAGCCGGCGGACAGCTCGCACAGATACGCAGTATTTT. As protein: CASRRTARTDTQYF.

This clonotype has at least ten counts. The CDR3 DNA follows: TGCAGCGGAACAGGCAGCGAGGGCTACACCTTC. Amino acid sequence: CSGTGSEGYTF. The chain uses TRBV29-1 and TRBJ1-2; tentative D call: TRBD1 (5 bases). V was cut by 7 bases and J by 8 bases, with 14 bases left in between. CDR3 length: 11 residues. The germline gives CDR1 SQVTM, CDR2 ANQGSEA.

The chain couples TRBV11-1 to TRBJ2-7; no clear D gene. Trimming took off 3 bases at V and 0 bases at J, with 12 bases between the two ends. CDR1 SGHAT and CDR2 FQDESV come from the germline V gene (reference sequence). CDR3 length equals 15 residues. The CDR3 nucleotides are TGTGCCAGCAGCTTCCGGACCTGGTCCTCCTACGAGCAGTACTTC. It translates to CASSFRTWSSYEQYF.

As to this clonotype: Its ends do not fully match the called genes, so a read error is possible. V and J are TRBV11-2 and TRBJ1-4; no clear D. Germline lookup yields CDR1 SGHAT and CDR2 FQNNGV. This CDR3 spans 16 amino acids. The CDR3 spells CASSLGKNWAPEKLSF. CDR3 nucleotides: TGTGCCAGCAGCTTAGGGAAGAACTGGGCCCCTGAAAAACTGTCTTTT.

This clonotype was seen many times. This rearrangement joins TRBV2 to TRBJ1-5, with D perhaps TRBD1 (5 bases). Looked up from germline, CDR1 is SNHLY and CDR2 is FYNNEI. The V and J ends lost 4 bases and 4 bases respectively, with 14 bases between them. The CDR3 runs 15 residues. In nucleotides, the CDR3 is TGTGCCAGCAGTGCGGGGGGAATGGGGAATCAGCCCCAGCATTTT. This sequence encodes CASSAGGMGNQPQHF.

The chain has TRBV29-1 and TRBJ1-1; possible D gene TRBD1, 5 bases. The V gene lost 4 bases and the J gene lost 1 base, with 10 bases spanning the gap. CDR3 length: 13 residues. CDR1 is SQVTM, CDR2 ANQGSEA, per germline. CDR3: CSVAEGPNTEAFF. CDR3 DNA sequence: TGCAGCGTTGCAGAGGGACCGAACACTGAAGCTTTCTTT.

This sequence joins TRBV12-3 or TRBV12-4 and TRBJ1-5; possible D gene TRBD1, 5 bases. V was pared by 2 bases and J by 7 bases, with 12 bases between. The CDR3 covers 14 residues. The CDR3 region is CASSLRGTGQPQHF. The CDR3 DNA is TGTGCCAGCAGTTTAAGGGGTACGGGCCAGCCCCAGCATTTT.

Of note for this clonotype: It is likely a read error, because the conserved phenylalanine at the end of the CDR3 is missing. The DNA is omitted, as the CDR3 cannot be located on it reliably, and the CDR3 follows TCRdb's listing. The chain has TRBV7-2 and TRBJ1-4. CDR1 is SGHTA, CDR2 FQGNSA, per germline. The length of the CDR3 is 9 amino acids, counting both ends. CDR3 amino acids: CASSLAGGV.

The chain couples TRBV7-1 to TRBJ2-7; D is uncertain. TRBV7-1 is treated as an ORF (open reading frame) with a function not yet certain. Trimming pared 0 bases from V and 2 bases from J, leaving 5 bases between. The CDR3 totals 13 residues. The CDR3 bases are TGTGCCAGCAGCTCAGCGCGACCCTACGAGCAGTACTTC. As protein: CASSSARPYEQYF.

DNA for the CDR3: TGTGCCAGCAGCCCAAGACGGGGAATCTCCTATAATTCACCCCTCCACTTT. This encodes CASSPRRGISYNSPLHF. The V call is TRBV7-6, the J call TRBJ1-6; unclear D gene. V was pared by 5 bases and J by 0 bases, with 14 bases between. The CDR3 loop spans 17 amino acids. Germline assignment: CDR1 SGHVS and CDR2 FNYEAQ.

The V gene is TRBV7-9, the J gene TRBJ2-7; TRBD2 matches 9 bases. CDR1 SEHNR and CDR2 FQNEAQ come from the germline V gene (reference sequence). The V segment lost 4 bases and the J segment 7 bases; nucleotides outside the gene matches: 11. The CDR3 has 15 residues. This CDR3 reads CASSSVLAGAEEQYF. Here the CDR3 DNA reads TGTGCCAGCAGCTCCGTTTTAGCGGGAGCGGAAGAGCAGTACTTC.

Regarding this clonotype: This may come from a read error, since a much larger clone is one base off. The chain employs TRBV19 and TRBJ1-1; D is unresolved. This CDR3 is 13 amino acids long. Germline V gives CDR1 LNHDA, CDR2 SQIVND (reference sequence). V was pared by 3 bases and J by 1 base, with 6 bases between. CDR3 sequence reads: CASSMQQNTEAFF. CDR3 DNA: TGTGCCAGTAGTATGCAGCAGAACACTGAAGCTTTCTTT. Together with reference TRBV19 and TRBJ1-1, the CDR3 gives the full variable domain: DGGITQSPKYLFRKEGQNVTLSCEQNLNHDAMYWYRQDPGQGLRLIYYSQIVNDFQKGDIAEGYSVSREKKESFPLTVTSAQKNPTAFYLCASSMQQNTEAFFGQGTRLTVV.